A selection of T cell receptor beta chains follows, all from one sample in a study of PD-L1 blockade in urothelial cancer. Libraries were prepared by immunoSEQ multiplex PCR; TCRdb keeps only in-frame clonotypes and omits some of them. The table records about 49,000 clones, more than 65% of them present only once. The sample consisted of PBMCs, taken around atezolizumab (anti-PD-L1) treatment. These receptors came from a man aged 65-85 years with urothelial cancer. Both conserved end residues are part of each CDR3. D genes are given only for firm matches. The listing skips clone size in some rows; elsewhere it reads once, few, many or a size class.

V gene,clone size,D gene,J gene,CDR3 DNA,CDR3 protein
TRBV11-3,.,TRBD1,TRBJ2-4,TGTGCCAGCAGCTTAAATTCCGGGACAGGGGGAAACATTCAGTACTTC,CASSLNSGTGGNIQYF
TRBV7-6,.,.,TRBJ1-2,TGTGCCAGCAGCTTAGCGGAGGGCTCCGCGACTAACTATGGCTACACCTTC,CASSLAEGSATNYGYTF
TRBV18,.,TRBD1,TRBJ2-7,TGTGCCAGCTCACAGACCGTGACAGGGTCAATTCTCTACGAGCAGTACTTC,CASSQTVTGSILYEQYF
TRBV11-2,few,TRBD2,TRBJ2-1,TGTGCCAGCAGCTTGACTAGCGGTTCCTACAATGAGCAGTTCTTC,CASSLTSGSYNEQFF
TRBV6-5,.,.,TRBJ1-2,TGTGCCAGCAGTTACTTTCGCCAGGCGAACTATGGCTACACCTTC,CASSYFRQANYGYTF
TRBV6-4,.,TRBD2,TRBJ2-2,TGTGCCAGCAGTGATTCGAGACCCTCGGGACTAGCGGGAGCTACCGGGGAGCTGTTTTTT,CASSDSRPSGLAGATGELFF
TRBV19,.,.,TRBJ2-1,TGTGCCAGTATTGGGGGGTACAATGAGCAGTTCTTC,CASIGGYNEQFF
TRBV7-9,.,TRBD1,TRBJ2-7,TGTGCCAGCAACGACAGGGAACTGCCCTACGAGCAGTACTTC,CASNDRELPYEQYF
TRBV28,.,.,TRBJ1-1,TGTGCCAGCAAAAATACGGACATATTGAACACTGAAGCTTTCTTT,CASKNTDILNTEAFF
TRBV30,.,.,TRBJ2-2,TGTGCCTGGAGGGGACTTCCGAACACCGGGGAGCTGTTTTTT,CAWRGLPNTGELFF
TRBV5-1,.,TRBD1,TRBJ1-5,TGCGCCAGCAGCACGACAGGGAGCAATCAGCCCCAGCATTTT,CASSTTGSNQPQHF
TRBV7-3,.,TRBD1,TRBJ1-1,TGTGCCAGCAGCTTACCTACAGGGGGCGGGGTGAACACTGAAGCTTTCTTT,CASSLPTGGGVNTEAFF
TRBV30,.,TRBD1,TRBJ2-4,TGTGCCTGGGACCGGGACAGGGCTGAAAACATTCAGTACTTC,CAWDRDRAENIQYF
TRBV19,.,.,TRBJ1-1,TGTGCCAGTAGTACACAGAGGAACACTGAAGCTTTCTTT,CASSTQRNTEAFF
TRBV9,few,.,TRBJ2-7,TGTGCCAGCAGCGTAGGCGGAACGGGCTACGAGCAGTACTTC,CASSVGGTGYEQYF
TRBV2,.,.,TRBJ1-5,TGTGCCAGCAGTGTATTTGGGCAGGGGACATGGGGCAATCAGCCCCAGCATTTT,CASSVFGQGTWGNQPQHF
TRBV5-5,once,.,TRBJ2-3,TGTGCCAGCAGCTTAGGGGCAGGGACAGATACGCAGTATTTT,CASSLGAGTDTQYF
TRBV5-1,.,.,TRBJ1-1,TGCGCCAGCAGCTCGACAGGATCTCAGAACACTGAAGCTTTCTTT,CASSSTGSQNTEAFF
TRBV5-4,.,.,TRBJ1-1,TGTGCCAGCAGCTTGATAGGGGGATTGAACACTGAAGCTTTCTTT,CASSLIGGLNTEAFF
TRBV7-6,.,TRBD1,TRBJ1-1,TGTGCCAGCAGCTTATGGGACAGGAACCTGAACACTGAAGCTTTCTTT,CASSLWDRNLNTEAFF
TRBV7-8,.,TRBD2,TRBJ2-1,TGTGCCAGCAGCCAAGCGGGAAAAGACAATGAGCAGTTCTTC,CASSQAGKDNEQFF
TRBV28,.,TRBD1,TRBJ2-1,TGTGCCAGCATCTGGGGTGGACAGGGTGGCTACAATGAGCAGTTCTTC,CASIWGGQGGYNEQFF
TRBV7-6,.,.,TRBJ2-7,TGTGCCAGCAGCTTAACGGGAGTGCCGTACTTC,CASSLTGVPYF
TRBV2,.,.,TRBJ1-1,TGTGCCAGCAGGCCCCAGGGAGGGTTAATGGTGCCTGAAGCTTTCTTT,CASRPQGGLMVPEAFF
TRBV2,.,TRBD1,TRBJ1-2,TGTGCCACCCAACGGGACAGAAATCTTAACTATGGCTACACCTTC,CATQRDRNLNYGYTF
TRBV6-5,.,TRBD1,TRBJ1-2,TGTGCCAGCAGTCGGACAGGGGTAAACTATGGCTACACCTTC,CASSRTGVNYGYTF
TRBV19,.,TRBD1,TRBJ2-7,TGTGCCAGTACCACCGGGACAGGGGCCTACGAGCAGTACTTC,CASTTGTGAYEQYF
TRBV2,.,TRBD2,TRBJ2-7,TGTGCCAGCACCGTGGGACTAGCGGAGCTGATCAACTACGAGCAGTACTTC,CASTVGLAELINYEQYF
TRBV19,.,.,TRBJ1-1,TGTGCCAGTAGTATGGGGGGACGGCCGAACACTGAAGCTTTCTTT,CASSMGGRPNTEAFF
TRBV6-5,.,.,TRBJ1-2,TGTGCCAGCAGTTTCTCCGACAGTTACTATGGCTACACCTTC,CASSFSDSYYGYTF
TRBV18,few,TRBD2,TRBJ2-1,TGTGCCAGCTCACCACTGAGCGGGGGACTAGCGGGGGACAATGAGCAGTTCTTC,CASSPLSGGLAGDNEQFF
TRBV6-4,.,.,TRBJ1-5,TGTGCCAGCAGTGACACTCTTTGGAATCAGCCCCAGCATTTT,CASSDTLWNQPQHF
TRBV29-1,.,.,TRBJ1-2,TGCAGCGTTGGAGCGAATAACTATGGCTACACCTTC,CSVGANNYGYTF
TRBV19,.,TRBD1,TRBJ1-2,TGTGCCAGTAGTGCGCCTTCACAGGGGGCGGATGGCTACACCTTC,CASSAPSQGADGYTF
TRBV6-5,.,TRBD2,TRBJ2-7,TGTGCCAGCAGAAGGGACTATAATTCCTACGAGCAGTACTTC,CASRRDYNSYEQYF
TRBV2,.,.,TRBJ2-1,TGTGCCAGCAGGGCGGGACTCAACAATGAGCAGTTCTTC,CASRAGLNNEQFF
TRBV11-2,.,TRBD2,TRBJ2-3,TGTGCCAGCAGCTTAGATAGCGGGAGCTATTCAGATACGCAGTATTTT,CASSLDSGSYSDTQYF
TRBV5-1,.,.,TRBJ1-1,TGCGCCAGCAGCTTGGAAGGGTCGACAGGATCCCTGGGAGCTTTCTTT,CASSLEGSTGSLGAFF
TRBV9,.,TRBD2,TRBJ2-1,TGTGCCAGCAGCGCACAGGTAGCGGGCTACAATGAGCAGTTCTTC,CASSAQVAGYNEQFF
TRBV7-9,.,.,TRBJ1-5,TGTGCCAGCAGCGGGGACTACAATCAGCCCCAGCATTTT,CASSGDYNQPQHF
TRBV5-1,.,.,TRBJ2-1,TGCGCCAGCAGCCAAACTCGATATAACTCCTACAATGAGCAGTTCTTC,CASSQTRYNSYNEQFF